This T cell receptor beta chain was identified in a study of blood T cell repertoires in COVID-19. For the study at large: From the United States, Italy and Spain came samples of acute and convalescent COVID-19. The analysed material was cDNA or gDNA that came from T cells, B-cell-depleted T cells, or PBMCs.

Germline lookup yields CDR1 SGDLS and CDR2 YYNGEE. Trimming left V 0 bases short and J 2 bases short, with 12 bases between. This CDR3 region has 15 residues. Followed longitudinally, the Seattle patients had been enrolled during active infection. Methods used by the authors: Reference gene primer amplification yielded estimated nucleated cell counts. Data came from immunoSEQ multiplex PCR; TCRdb stores just in-frame clones and leaves some out. The V and J calls and clone size are taken from that table; D and trimming were inferred from the DNA. Among 300,000 to 350,000 clones listed, around 90% were seen once.

The receptor comes from a young woman with COVID-19, enrolled during active disease. Specimen: peripheral blood. This chain joins TRBV9 and TRBJ2-7; weak D call: TRBD1 (5 bases). The CDR3 sequence is CASSVGPDSTYEQYF. The DNA for the CDR3 is TGTGCCAGCAGCGTAGGTCCCGACAGTACCTACGAGCAGTACTTC.